Shown below are 11 T cell receptor beta chains from a single sample sequenced in a study of identical twins. One entry per CDR3 protein, called by TCRdb with MiXCR from the 5' RACE reads. The sample contains 430,000 or so distinct CDR3 sequences, 20% to 25% of which appear only once. A further study also used this sample, focusing on T cells expressing NK-cell markers.

Sequenced material: CD4+ T cells sorted from blood. The receptors come from a woman younger than 35 in good health.

V is TRBV7-9 and J is TRBJ2-6; 7 bases match TRBD1. Trimming at V came to 1 base and at J to 4 bases, leaving 4 bases not matched to a gene. The CDR3 extends over 16 amino acids. Germline V gene lookup returns CDR1 SEHNR and CDR2 FQNEAQ (reference sequence). The CDR3 region has the DNA TGTGCCAGCAGCTTAGGAGACAGGGACGGGGCCAACGTCCTGACTTTC. It translates to CASSLGDRDGANVLTF. Full variable domain (remainder filled in from reference TRBV7-9 and TRBJ2-6): DTGVSQNPRHKITKRGQNVTFRCDPISEHNRLYWYRQTLGQGPEFLTYFQNEAQLEKSRLLSDRFSAERPKGSFSTLEIQRTEQGDSAMYLCASSLGDRDGANVLTFGAGSRLTVL.

This chain uses TRBV27 with TRBJ1-2, with TRBD1 matching 9 bases. The J segment lost 4 bases and the V segment lost 4 bases, leaving 4 bases of the junction unmatched. There are 14 residues in the CDR3. From germline, CDR1 is MNHEY and CDR2 SMNVEV (reference sequence). CDR3 coding DNA: TGTGCCAGCAGTTCACAGGGGGCTGTCTATGGCTACACCTTC. Translated, it gives CASSSQGAVYGYTF.

This clonotype was found a few times. This chain joins TRBV10-3 and TRBJ2-6; D unclear. Germline lookup yields CDR1 ENHRY and CDR2 SYGVKD. V lost 9 bases to trimming and J lost 0 bases, with 6 bases between them. The CDR3 runs 13 residues. The CDR3 loop is CAMMNSGANVLTF. CDR3 DNA: TGTGCCATGATGAACTCTGGGGCCAACGTCCTGACTTTC.

The V and J genes are TRBV5-1 and TRBJ2-2, with D perhaps TRBD1 or TRBD2 (5 bases each). The V end lost 0 bases, the J end lost 4 bases, and 10 bases lay between the germline ends. The CDR3 length is 15 residues. The germline CDR1 and CDR2 sequences are SGHRS and YFSETQ. CDR3 DNA sequence: TGCGCCAGCAGCTTGGGGGGGAGCGGCACCGGGGAGCTGTTTTTT. This translates into CASSLGGSGTGELFF.

In its sample, this clonotype was seen a few times. The chain combines TRBV7-6 with TRBJ2-1, with D perhaps matching TRBD2 (6 bases). This CDR3 spans 14 amino acids. The V and J ends lost 5 bases and 4 bases respectively, with 12 bases between them. Germline V gene lookup returns CDR1 SGHVS and CDR2 FNYEAQ. As DNA, the CDR3 is TGTGCCAGCAGCCCCATGACTAGTTACAATGAGCAGTTCTTC. This encodes CASSPMTSYNEQFF.

The table lists this clonotype with a few counts. This CDR3 reads CSAQPGAKLPFF. CDR3 sequence (DNA): TGCAGTGCACAGCCTGGGGCTAAGCTACCTTTCTTT. The V and J genes are TRBV20-1 and TRBJ1-1, with D possibly matching TRBD1 (5 bases). Per germline, CDR1 DFQATT and CDR2 SNEGSKA (reference sequence). The ends were cut back, 6 bases at V and 12 bases at J, with 20 bases in the middle. The CDR3 has 12 amino acids.

This clonotype was detected only a few times. The rearrangement uses TRBV11-2 and TRBJ2-1; 13 positions match TRBD2. The CDR3 covers 15 residues. Germline V gives CDR1 SGHAT, CDR2 FQNNGV. V shed 1 base and J 10 bases; nucleotides not matched to a gene: 4. The CDR3 loop reads CASSLGTSGSLEQFF. CDR3 nucleotides: TGTGCCAGCAGCTTAGGGACTAGCGGGAGCCTGGAGCAGTTCTTC.

Here the CDR3 DNA reads TGTGCCAGTTCGACTAGCTACTACAATGAGCAGTTCTTC. Translating gives CASSTSYYNEQFF. This chain uses TRBV10-3 with TRBJ2-1, with 7 nucleotides matching TRBD2. Germline V CDR1 and CDR2: ENHRY, SYGVKD. The trim removed 10 bases at V and 3 bases at J, leaving 6 bases unmatched. The CDR3 is made up of 13 amino acids.

The chain joins TRBV6-1 to TRBJ1-6; D perhaps matches TRBD1 (6 bases). The germline V gene has CDR1 MNHNS and CDR2 SASEGT. V lost 5 bases and J 14 bases, leaving 19 bases between the germline ends. This CDR3 contains 14 residues. The CDR3 is CASSLGGASTALHF. Here the CDR3 DNA reads TGTGCCAGCAGTCTCGGGGGGGCAAGCACGGCCCTCCACTTT.

The chain combines TRBV7-2 with TRBJ2-5; the D gene is possibly TRBD1 (5 bases). V was pared by 0 bases and J by 5 bases, with 10 bases between. Germline V CDR1 and CDR2: SGHTA, FQGNSA. The CDR3 loop spans 14 amino acids. CDR3 region: CASSLARSGETQYF. CDR3 in DNA: TGTGCCAGCAGCTTAGCGCGGTCAGGGGAGACCCAGTACTTC.

This clonotype was counted between two and nine times. The chain recombines TRBV10-3 with TRBJ1-1; D might be TRBD1 (5 bases). Trimming took 2 bases from V and 1 from J, leaving 8 bases between them. The germline V gene has CDR1 ENHRY and CDR2 SYGVKD. The CDR3 length is 14 residues. The CDR3 reads CAISERGENTEAFF. CDR3 DNA sequence: TGTGCCATCAGTGAGAGAGGGGAGAACACTGAAGCTTTCTTT.